The present entry profiles one T cell receptor (beta chain) with its context. The sample belongs to a study of blood T cell repertoires in COVID-19. Study-level information: Samples taken during acute and convalescent COVID-19 were collected in the United States, Italy and Spain. Sources were T cells, B-cell-depleted T cells, or PBMCs; the material itself was cDNA or gDNA.

Per germline, CDR1 SNHLY and CDR2 FYNNEI. The CDR3 loop spans 15 amino acids. V lost 5 bases to trimming and J lost 6 bases; unmatched junction nucleotides: 9. Methods used by the authors: The assay estimated nucleated cells by amplifying reference gene primers. The method was immunoSEQ multiplex PCR; TCRdb's version includes in-frame clones alone and lacks a portion of them. V and J calls and clone size follow that table, whereas D and trimming were derived from the DNA. The sample has about 170,000 clones; approximately 86% are singletons. Sequences were obtained from peripheral blood. The sequence derives from a man between 65 and 85 years old with acute or convalescent COVID-19. V is TRBV2 and J is TRBJ2-3, with 9 nucleotides matching TRBD2. As DNA, the CDR3 is TGTGCCAGCAGTCAGGGGAGCGGGGGGACGGATACGCAGTATTTT. It codes for CASSQGSGGTDTQYF.